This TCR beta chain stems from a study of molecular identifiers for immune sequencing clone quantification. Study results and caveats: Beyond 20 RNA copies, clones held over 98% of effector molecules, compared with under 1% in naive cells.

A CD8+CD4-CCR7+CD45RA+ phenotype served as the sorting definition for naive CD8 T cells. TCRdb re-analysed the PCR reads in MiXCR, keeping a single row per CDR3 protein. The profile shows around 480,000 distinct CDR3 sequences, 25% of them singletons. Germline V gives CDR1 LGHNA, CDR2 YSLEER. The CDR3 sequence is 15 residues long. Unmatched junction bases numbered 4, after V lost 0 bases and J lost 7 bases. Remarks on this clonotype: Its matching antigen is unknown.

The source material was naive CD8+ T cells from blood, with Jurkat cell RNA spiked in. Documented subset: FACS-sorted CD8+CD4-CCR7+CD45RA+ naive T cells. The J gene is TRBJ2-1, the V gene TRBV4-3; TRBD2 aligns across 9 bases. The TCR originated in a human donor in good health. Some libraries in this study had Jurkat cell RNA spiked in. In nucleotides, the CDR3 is TGCGCCAGCAGCCAAGATAGCGGGAGTACGAATGAGCAGTTCTTC. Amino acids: CASSQDSGSTNEQFF.